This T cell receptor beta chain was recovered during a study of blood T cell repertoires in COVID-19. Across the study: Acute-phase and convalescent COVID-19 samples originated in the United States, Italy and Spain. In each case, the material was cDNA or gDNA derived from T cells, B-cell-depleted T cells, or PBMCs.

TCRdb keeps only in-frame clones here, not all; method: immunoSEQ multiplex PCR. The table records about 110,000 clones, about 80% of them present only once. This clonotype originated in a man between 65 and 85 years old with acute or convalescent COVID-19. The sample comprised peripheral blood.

CDR3 sequence: CASSRQGRDNSPLHF. CDR3 sequence (DNA): TGCGCCAGCAGCCGACAGGGGCGAGATAATTCACCCCTCCACTTT. V usage is TRBV5-1 and J usage is TRBJ1-6; TRBD1 matches 8 bases. The germline CDR1 and CDR2 sequences are SGHRS and YFSETQ. The V segment lost 4 bases and the J segment 5 bases; nucleotides outside the gene matches: 5. The CDR3 covers 15 residues.